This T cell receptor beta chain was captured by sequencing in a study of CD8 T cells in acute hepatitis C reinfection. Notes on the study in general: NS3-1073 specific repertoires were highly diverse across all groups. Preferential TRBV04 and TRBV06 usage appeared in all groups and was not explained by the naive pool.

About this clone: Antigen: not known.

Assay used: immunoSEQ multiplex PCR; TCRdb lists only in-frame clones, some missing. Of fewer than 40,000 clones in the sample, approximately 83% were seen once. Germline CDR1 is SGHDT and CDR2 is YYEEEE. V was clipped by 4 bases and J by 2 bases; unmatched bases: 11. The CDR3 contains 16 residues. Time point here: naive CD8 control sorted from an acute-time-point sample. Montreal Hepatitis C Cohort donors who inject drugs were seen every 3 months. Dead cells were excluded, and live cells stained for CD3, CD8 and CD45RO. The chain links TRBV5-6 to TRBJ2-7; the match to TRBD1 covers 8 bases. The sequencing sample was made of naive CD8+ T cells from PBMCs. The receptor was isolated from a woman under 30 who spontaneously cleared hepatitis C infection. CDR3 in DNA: TGTGCCAGCAGCCAGACACGACAGGGGTGGACCTACGAGCAGTACTTC. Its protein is CASSQTRQGWTYEQYF. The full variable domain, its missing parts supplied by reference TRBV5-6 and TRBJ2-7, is DAGVTQSPTHLIKTRGQQVTLRCSPKSGHDTVSWYQQALGQGPQFIFQYYEEEERQRGNFPDRFSGHQFPNYSSELNVNALLLGDSALYLCASSQTRQGWTYEQYFGPGTRLTVT.